These 14 T cell receptor beta chains came from one sample sequenced in a study of neurological immune-mediated disorders. TCRdb re-derived calls from the 5' RACE reads in MiXCR, one entry per CDR3 protein. The sample lists more than 15,000 distinct CDR3 sequences, 14% occurring once. Material: CD4+ T cells from blood. The receptors come from a woman aged 60 to 75 with HTLV-1-associated myelopathy (HAM/TSP).

This clonotype was detected ten times or more. The chain couples TRBV6-5 to TRBJ1-1; tentative D call: TRBD1 (6 bases). This CDR3 is 14 amino acids long. Germline CDR1 MNHEY, CDR2 SVGAGI. The ends were cut back, 6 bases at V and 4 bases at J, with 15 bases in the middle. CDR3 in amino acids: CASSPQGHGTEAFF. In nucleotides, the CDR3 is TGTGCCAGCAGCCCCCAGGGGCACGGCACTGAAGCTTTCTTT.

This clonotype was seen many times. The CDR3 region is CSATGKAGNTEAFF. The DNA of the CDR3 is TGCAGTGCTACCGGGAAGGCTGGGAACACTGAAGCTTTCTTT. The chain combines TRBV20-1 with TRBJ1-1; D not resolved. Germline CDR1 and CDR2: DFQATT and SNEGSKA (reference sequence). The ends were cut back, 4 bases at V and 1 base at J, with 13 bases in the middle. The CDR3 totals 14 residues.

The chain carries TRBV11-2 and TRBJ2-1; 7 bases fit TRBD1. The CDR3 totals 14 residues. Germline assignment: CDR1 SGHAT and CDR2 FQNNGV. The CDR3 reads CSSSSGTANNEQFF. The CDR3 DNA is TGTTCTAGCAGCTCAGGGACAGCGAACAATGAGCAGTTCTTC.

This clonotype has at least ten counts. The CDR3 sequence is CASSFTPDRRNTEAFF. The CDR3, as DNA: TGTGCCAGCAGCTTTACCCCAGACAGACGGAACACTGAAGCTTTCTTT. The chain recombines TRBV9 with TRBJ1-1; tentative D call: TRBD1 (5 bases). The CDR3 is made up of 16 amino acids. The germline V gene encodes CDR1 SGDLS and CDR2 YYNGEE. The germline V and J ends were trimmed by 4 bases and 1 base, with 17 bases remaining between them.

In this sample, this clonotype is medium-sized. The rearrangement uses TRBV20-1 and TRBJ2-1; D unresolved. This CDR3 has 11 amino acids. Per germline, CDR1 DFQATT and CDR2 SNEGSKA (reference sequence). V was clipped by 5 bases and J by 5 bases, with 7 bases between them. The CDR3 coding sequence is TGCAGTGCTTCCCCACACAATGAGCAGTTCTTC. This sequence encodes CSASPHNEQFF.

V usage is TRBV20-1 and J usage is TRBJ2-7; tentatively, D is TRBD2 (7 bases). The V and J ends lost 6 bases and 6 bases respectively, with 21 bases between them. The CDR3 has 14 residues. The germline CDR1 and CDR2 sequences are DFQATT and SNEGSKA (reference sequence). Here the CDR3 DNA reads TGCAGTGCCATCAGTGGGGGGGGGCCCCTCGAGCAGTACTTC. Translation gives CSAISGGGPLEQYF.

This clonotype was picked up many times. The CDR3 DNA sequence: TGTGCCAGCAGTGAACCAAGCCGACTCTGGGGTAGCAATCAGCCCCAGCATTTT. Protein sequence: CASSEPSRLWGSNQPQHF. The V gene is TRBV6-1, the J gene TRBJ1-5; D remains ambiguous. This CDR3 has 18 amino acids. Trimming stripped 2 bases from V and 0 bases from J, with 17 bases between. CDR1 and CDR2 from the germline V gene are MNHNS and SASEGT.

This clonotype has a single count. Compared with germline, one end of the junction differs, possibly owing to a read error. V is TRBV20-1 and J is TRBJ2-3; the D call may be TRBD1 or TRBD2 (6 bases each). Germline V gene sequence: CDR1 DFQATT, CDR2 SNEGSKA (reference sequence). This CDR3 is 16 amino acids long. For the CDR3, the DNA is TGCAGCATATCGTCCGGGACACCCACTAGCAAAGATACGCAGTATTTC. It encodes CSISSGTPTSKDTQYF.

Note on this clonotype: No DNA is shown, since the ends of the CDR3 on it are uncertain; the CDR3 is the one TCRdb lists. V and J are TRBV11-2 and TRBJ2-7; TRBD2, the table's D call, lacks a check against the DNA. The germline V gene has CDR1 SGHAT and CDR2 FQNNGV. The CDR3 adds up to 23 amino acids, both ends counted. The CDR3 region is CASSFYICSARDEGLAVTYEQYF.

This clonotype was picked up many times. V and J are TRBV4-2 and TRBJ1-2; no definite D call. Germline V gene data show CDR1 as LGHNA and CDR2 as YNFKEQ. This CDR3 contains 14 residues. V was shortened by 2 bases and J by 2 bases, with 9 bases between the two germline ends. In nucleotides, the CDR3 is TGTGCCAGCAGCCAATCCGGGGTCAACTATGGCTACACCTTC. It codes for CASSQSGVNYGYTF.

In its sample, this clonotype was seen many times. The chain couples TRBV20-1 to TRBJ1-2; possibly TRBD1 for D (6 bases). CDR1 and CDR2 from the germline V gene are DFQATT and SNEGSKA (reference sequence). The CDR3 covers 13 residues. V lost 6 bases to trimming and J lost 4 bases, with 15 bases between them. The CDR3 DNA sequence: TGCAGTGCCCTGGACAGCGTGGGCTATGGCTACACCTTC. Its protein is CSALDSVGYGYTF.

Written as DNA, the CDR3 is TGCGCCAGCAGCCTGGGACAGAAGAATGAAAAACTGTTTTTT. This gives the protein CASSLGQKNEKLFF. The chain couples TRBV5-1 to TRBJ1-4; 7 bases fit TRBD1. In germline, CDR1 is SGHRS, CDR2 YFSETQ. The CDR3 loop spans 14 amino acids. The ends lost 4 bases at V and 5 bases at J; junction bases unmatched: 5.

This clonotype was detected ten times or more. V gene TRBV6-2 or TRBV6-3 combines with J gene TRBJ1-5; D gene uncertain. Trimming took off 0 bases at V and 7 bases at J, with 10 bases between the two ends. CDR3 length: 14 residues. Per germline, CDR1 MNHEY and CDR2 SVGEGT. Here the CDR3 reads CASSYSELFQPQHF. CDR3 bases: TGTGCCAGCAGTTACTCGGAGCTATTCCAGCCCCAGCATTTT.

This clonotype appeared many times. This rearrangement joins TRBV10-2 to TRBJ1-2, with D possibly being TRBD1 (5 bases). The CDR3 is made up of 14 amino acids. Per germline, CDR1 WSHSY and CDR2 SAAADI. V gave up 4 bases and J gave up 8 bases, with 17 bases separating them. The DNA of the CDR3 is TGCGCCAGCAGTGCGCGGGGCACTACGCGGGGCTACACCTTC. Protein product: CASSARGTTRGYTF.